Below are 14 T cell receptor beta chains sequenced from a single sample in a study of graft-versus-host responses after intestinal transplantation. Generated by immunoSEQ multiplex PCR, the TCRdb table keeps only in-frame clones and is missing some. The repertoire holds about 88,000 clones, with under 95% as singletons. These receptors lack a known antigen. This sample comprised unstimulated CD4+ T cells sorted from spleen or lymph node cells, obtained before transplant. All receptors derive from a human donor who was the organ donor for an intestinal transplant.

This clone has only one observation. V usage is TRBV2 and J usage is TRBJ1-2; 8 nucleotides match TRBD1. The CDR3 loop spans 15 amino acids. Per the germline V gene, CDR1 is SNHLY and CDR2 is FYNNEI. Trimming cost V 7 bases and J 4 bases; bases outside gene matches: 11. In DNA form, the CDR3 reads TGTGCCAGCACTTCGCGCGGACAGGGTAGCTATGGCTACACCTTC. It codes for CASTSRGQGSYGYTF.

This rearrangement joins TRBV4-2 to TRBJ2-2; the match to TRBD2 covers 10 bases. CDR1 LGHNA and CDR2 YNFKEQ come from the germline V gene. V dropped 0 bases and J dropped 5; count of bases not matched to a gene: 0. The CDR3 spans 15 residues. The CDR3 bases are TGTGCCAGCAGCCAAGAGGGACTAGCGACCGGGGAGCTGTTTTTT. Its protein is CASSQEGLATGELFF.

The chain couples TRBV29-1 to TRBJ2-1, with D unresolved. Germline V gene lookup returns CDR1 SQVTM and CDR2 ANQGSEA. V was pared by 3 bases and J by 12 bases, with 12 bases between. This CDR3 region has 11 residues. Here the CDR3 reads CSVEESVSQFF. The CDR3 DNA reads TGCAGCGTTGAGGAGTCGGTCTCGCAGTTCTTC.

J is TRBJ1-6 and V is TRBV10-3; 7 nucleotides agree with TRBD1. With 0 bases clipped from V and 0 bases from J, the junction kept 8 bases outside the gene matches. CDR1 and CDR2 from the germline V gene are ENHRY and SYGVKD. This CDR3 has 19 residues. The DNA of the CDR3 is TGTGCCATCAGTGAGTCCCGGACAGGTATCCTCTCCTATAATTCACCCCTCCACTTT. Its translation: CAISESRTGILSYNSPLHF.

This chain joins TRBV5-4 and TRBJ2-7, with 11 bases lining up with TRBD2. Trimming at V came to 4 bases and at J to 3 bases, leaving 3 bases not matched to a gene. The CDR3 sequence is 14 residues long. The V gene's germline CDR1 is SGHNT and CDR2 YYREEE (reference sequence). The CDR3 sequence is CASSLGTSGYEQYF. The CDR3 bases are TGTGCCAGCAGCCTGGGGACTAGCGGCTACGAGCAGTACTTC.

This chain joins TRBV28 and TRBJ2-1, with 9 bases identical to TRBD2. The CDR3 has 14 amino acids. The germline gives CDR1 MDHEN, CDR2 SYDVKM. The J segment lost 8 bases and the V segment lost 6 bases, leaving 8 bases of the junction unmatched. The DNA for the CDR3 is TGTGCCAGCAGAAATAGCGGGAGTAAAGATGAGCAGTTCTTC. This gives the protein CASRNSGSKDEQFF.

V is TRBV5-1 and J is TRBJ2-7, with a possible D match to TRBD2 (7 bases). Deletions cut 0 bases from V and 6 bases from J, with 16 bases between. The CDR3 extends over 15 amino acids. In germline, CDR1 is SGHRS, CDR2 YFSETQ. The CDR3, as DNA: TGCGCCAGCAGCTTGGCCCGGGGGGCGCTCAGCGAGCAGTACTTC. Translated: CASSLARGALSEQYF.

This clone was recorded once. This chain joins TRBV6-1 and TRBJ2-5; 11 nucleotides line up with TRBD1. V shed 6 bases and J 4 bases; nucleotides not matched to a gene: 4. The V gene's germline CDR1 is MNHNS and CDR2 SASEGT. The CDR3 loop spans 14 amino acids. This chain's CDR3 is CASRLDRGRETQYF. The DNA for the CDR3 is TGTGCCAGCAGGCTGGACAGGGGGCGAGAGACCCAGTACTTC.

The gene calls are TRBV9 and TRBJ2-5, with D maybe TRBD1 (5 bases). The CDR3 consists of 16 residues. Trimming pared 4 bases from V and 5 bases from J, leaving 21 bases between. Germline V gene sequence: CDR1 SGDLS, CDR2 YYNGEE. The DNA for the CDR3 is TGTGCCAGCAGCACACTCCCACAGACAGTCGGGGAGACCCAGTACTTC. Its translation is CASSTLPQTVGETQYF.

The J gene is TRBJ2-2, the V gene TRBV6-1, with D possibly TRBD1 on 6 matching bases. The CDR3 sequence is 14 residues long. The germline CDR1 and CDR2 sequences are MNHNS and SASEGT. V was pared by 6 bases and J by 7 bases, with 15 bases between. The CDR3 protein is CASRDSGILGELFF. The CDR3 bases are TGTGCCAGCAGGGACAGTGGGATTCTCGGGGAGCTGTTTTTT.

The rearrangement uses TRBV28 and TRBJ2-7; D is possibly TRBD2 (6 bases). Trimming stripped 2 bases from V and 3 bases from J, with 17 bases between. This CDR3 spans 16 amino acids. The germline V gene has CDR1 MDHEN and CDR2 SYDVKM. CDR3 loop: CASSLGLSGPLYEQYF. The CDR3 coding sequence is TGTGCCAGCAGTTTAGGGTTAAGCGGGCCCCTCTACGAGCAGTACTTC.

The V call is TRBV5-1, the J call TRBJ2-5, with 16 bases aligning to TRBD2. The CDR3 sequence is 17 residues long. V dropped 3 bases and J dropped 3; count of bases not matched to a gene: 5. CDR1 SGHRS and CDR2 YFSETQ come from the germline V gene. The CDR3 sequence is CASSSGLAGGLEETQYF. Written as DNA, the CDR3 is TGCGCCAGCAGCTCGGGACTAGCGGGGGGGCTAGAAGAGACCCAGTACTTC. The full variable domain, rest sourced from reference TRBV5-1 and TRBJ2-5, is KAGVTQTPRYLIKTRGQQVTLSCSPISGHRSVSWYQQTPGQGLQFLFEYFSETQRNKGNFPGRFSGRQFSNSRSEMNVSTLELGDSALYLCASSSGLAGGLEETQYFGPGTRLLVL.

This chain links TRBV2 with TRBJ1-1; D is perhaps TRBD1 (5 bases). Between the trimmed V and J ends, which lost 2 bases and 6 bases, there was a span of 10 bases. This CDR3 is built from 13 residues. Germline CDR1 is SNHLY and CDR2 is FYNNEI. The CDR3, as DNA: TGTGCCAGCAGTGAACAGGGAATCTCTGAAGCTTTCTTT. It translates to CASSEQGISEAFF.

This chain uses TRBV28 with TRBJ1-1, with TRBD1 matching over 9 bases. V was clipped by 10 bases and J by 7 bases; unmatched bases: 10. The CDR3 has 13 residues. CDR1 and CDR2 (germline): MDHEN, SYDVKM. The CDR3 loop is CATDRGWVGEAFF. CDR3 bases: TGTGCCACGGACAGGGGATGGGTCGGTGAAGCTTTCTTT.